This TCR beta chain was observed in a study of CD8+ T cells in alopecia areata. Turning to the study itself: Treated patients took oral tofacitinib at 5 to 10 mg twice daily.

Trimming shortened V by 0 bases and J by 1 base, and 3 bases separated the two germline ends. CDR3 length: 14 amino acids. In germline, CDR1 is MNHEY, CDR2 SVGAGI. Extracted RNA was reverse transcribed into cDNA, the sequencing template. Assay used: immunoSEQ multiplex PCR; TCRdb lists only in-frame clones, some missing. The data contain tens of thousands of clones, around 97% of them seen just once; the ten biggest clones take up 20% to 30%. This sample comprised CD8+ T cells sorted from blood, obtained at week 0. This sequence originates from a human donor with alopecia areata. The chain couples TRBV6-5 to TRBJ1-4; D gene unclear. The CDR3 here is CASSYSGTNEKLFF. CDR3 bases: TGTGCCAGCAGTTACTCGGGAACTAATGAAAAACTGTTTTTT.